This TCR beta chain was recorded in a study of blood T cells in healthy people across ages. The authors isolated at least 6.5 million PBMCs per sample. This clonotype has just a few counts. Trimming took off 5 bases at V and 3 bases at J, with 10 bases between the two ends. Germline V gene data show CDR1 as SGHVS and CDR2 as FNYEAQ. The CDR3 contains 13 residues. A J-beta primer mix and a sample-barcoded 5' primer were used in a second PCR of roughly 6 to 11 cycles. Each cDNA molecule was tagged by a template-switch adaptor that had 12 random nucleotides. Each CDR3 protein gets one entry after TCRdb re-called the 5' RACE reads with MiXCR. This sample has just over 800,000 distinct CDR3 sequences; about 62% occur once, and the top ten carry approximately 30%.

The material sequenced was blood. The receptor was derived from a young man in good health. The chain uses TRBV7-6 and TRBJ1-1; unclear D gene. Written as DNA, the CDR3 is TGTGCCAGCAGCGCCGGGTCCCACACTGAAGCTTTCTTT. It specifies CASSAGSHTEAFF.